Below, 3 T cell receptor beta chains from the same sample are listed, as sequenced in a study of Ad26.COV2.S vaccination and SARS-CoV-2 variants. Sequenced by immunoSEQ multiplex PCR; TCRdb stores in-frame clones only, minus some. The sample has about 410,000 clones, about 90% seen once; the top ten hold roughly 1.7%. Noted treatment: approximately 18 received Ad26.COV2.S at low or high dose, single or two shots; five or six received placebo; per-sample allocation not given. Collection of samples fell on day 63 after the first vaccine or placebo injection. Sequenced here: peripheral blood, sampled in a trial of Ad26.COV2.S vaccine versus placebo. The origin of the receptors is a person between 18 and 60 years old who received the Ad26.COV2.S COVID-19 vaccine or a placebo.

This clone was picked up one time. The rearrangement uses TRBV7-9 and TRBJ1-2; the match to TRBD1 covers 7 bases. Germline CDR1 SEHNR, CDR2 FQNEAQ (reference sequence). V lost 6 bases to trimming and J lost 7 bases; unmatched junction nucleotides: 11. This CDR3 has 14 amino acids. The CDR3 here is CASRGRQGLTGYTF. The CDR3 DNA reads TGTGCCAGCAGGGGACGACAGGGTTTAACTGGCTACACCTTC.

The gene calls are TRBV30 and TRBJ1-3; D perhaps matches TRBD1 (6 bases). Germline V gene sequence: CDR1 GTSNPN, CDR2 SVGIG (reference sequence). With 8 bases removed from V and 4 bases from J, the gap between germline ends came to 15 bases. The CDR3 is 13 amino acids. The chain's CDR3 is CAGGQGWGNTIYF. As DNA, the CDR3 is TGTGCCGGAGGCCAGGGGTGGGGAAACACCATATATTTT.

The rearrangement links TRBV7-9 to TRBJ2-2, with 8 bases matching TRBD1. After removal of 5 bases from V and 5 bases from J, the junction contained 4 bases not matched to a gene. The germline V gene encodes CDR1 SEHNR and CDR2 FQNEAQ (reference sequence). The CDR3 runs to 14 residues. The CDR3 region has the DNA TGTGCCAGCAGCGTATACAGGGGGACCGGGGAGCTGTTTTTT. Translating it yields CASSVYRGTGELFF.